This T cell receptor (beta chain) appears in the sequencing data of a study of blood T cell repertoires in COVID-19. Overall study: Acute and convalescent COVID-19 specimens originated in the United States, Italy and Spain. The analysed material was cDNA or gDNA that came from T cells, B-cell-depleted T cells, or PBMCs.

Methods used by the authors: Reference gene primer amplification gave nucleated cell count estimates. Assay: immunoSEQ multiplex PCR; the TCRdb copy retains only in-frame clones and omits some. V, J and clone size are those of that table, while D and trimming were read from the DNA. The data hold 250,000 to 300,000 clones, with roughly nine tenths observed a single time. While infection was still active, Seattle patients were enrolled and then followed longitudinally. Germline V gives CDR1 LNHDA, CDR2 SQIVND (reference sequence). The ends were cut back, 2 bases at V and 0 bases at J, with 13 bases in the middle. The CDR3 runs 16 residues.

Source material: peripheral blood. The sequence was collected from a woman younger than 45 with COVID-19, enrolled during active disease. The chain couples TRBV19 to TRBJ1-2; D is ambiguous. The CDR3 DNA reads TGTGCCAGTAGTATATTCCTCCTACCTACTAACTATGGCTACACCTTC. It translates to CASSIFLLPTNYGYTF.